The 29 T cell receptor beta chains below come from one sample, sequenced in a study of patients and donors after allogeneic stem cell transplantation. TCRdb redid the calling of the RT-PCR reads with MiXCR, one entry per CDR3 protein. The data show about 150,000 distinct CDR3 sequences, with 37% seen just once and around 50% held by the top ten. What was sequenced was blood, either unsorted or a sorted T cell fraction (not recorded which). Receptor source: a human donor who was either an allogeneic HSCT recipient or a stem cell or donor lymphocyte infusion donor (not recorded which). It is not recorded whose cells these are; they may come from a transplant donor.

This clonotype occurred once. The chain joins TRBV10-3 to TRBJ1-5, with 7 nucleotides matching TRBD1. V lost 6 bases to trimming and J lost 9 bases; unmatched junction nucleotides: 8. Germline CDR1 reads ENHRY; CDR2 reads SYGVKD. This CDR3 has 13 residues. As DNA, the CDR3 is TGTGCCATCAGCCGGGACAGCGGCAGGCCCCAGCATTTT. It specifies CAISRDSGRPQHF.

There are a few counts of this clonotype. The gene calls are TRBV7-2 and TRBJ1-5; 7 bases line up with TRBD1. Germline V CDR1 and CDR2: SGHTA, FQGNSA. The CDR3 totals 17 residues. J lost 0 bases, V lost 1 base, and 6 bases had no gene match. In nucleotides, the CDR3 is TGTGCCAGCAGCTTAGAGGGGGCATCTAATAGCAATCAGCCCCAGCATTTT. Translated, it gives CASSLEGASNSNQPQHF.

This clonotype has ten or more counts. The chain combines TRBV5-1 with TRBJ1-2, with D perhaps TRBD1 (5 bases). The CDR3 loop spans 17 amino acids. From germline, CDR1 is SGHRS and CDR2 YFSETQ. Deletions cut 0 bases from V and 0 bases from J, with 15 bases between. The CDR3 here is CASSLVRGPGSNYGYTF. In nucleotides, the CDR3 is TGCGCCAGCAGCTTGGTAAGGGGACCCGGATCTAACTATGGCTACACCTTC.

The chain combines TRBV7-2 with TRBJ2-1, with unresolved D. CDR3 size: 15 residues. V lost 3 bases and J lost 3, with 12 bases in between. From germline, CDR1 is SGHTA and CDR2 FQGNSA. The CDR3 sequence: CASSLLDPNYNEQFF. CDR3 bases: TGTGCCAGCAGCTTGCTAGATCCCAACTACAATGAGCAGTTCTTC.

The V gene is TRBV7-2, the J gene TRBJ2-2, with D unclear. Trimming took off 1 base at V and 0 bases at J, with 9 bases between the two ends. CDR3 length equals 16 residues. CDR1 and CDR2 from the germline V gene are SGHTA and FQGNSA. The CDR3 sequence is CASSLVPPSNTGELFF. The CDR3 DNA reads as TGTGCCAGCAGCTTAGTTCCACCTTCGAACACCGGGGAGCTGTTTTTT.

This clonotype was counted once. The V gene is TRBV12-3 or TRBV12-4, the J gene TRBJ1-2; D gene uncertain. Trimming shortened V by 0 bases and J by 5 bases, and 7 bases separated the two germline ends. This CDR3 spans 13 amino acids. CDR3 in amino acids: CASSLAGRYGYTF. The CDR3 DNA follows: TGTGCCAGCAGTTTAGCGGGGAGGTATGGCTACACCTTC.

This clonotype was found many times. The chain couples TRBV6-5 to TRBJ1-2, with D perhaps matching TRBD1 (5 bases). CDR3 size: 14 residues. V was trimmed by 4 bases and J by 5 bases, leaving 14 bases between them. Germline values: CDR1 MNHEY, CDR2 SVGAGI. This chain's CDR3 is CASSLRGNYYGYTF. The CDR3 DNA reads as TGTGCCAGCAGTTTACGGGGGAACTATTATGGCTACACCTTC.

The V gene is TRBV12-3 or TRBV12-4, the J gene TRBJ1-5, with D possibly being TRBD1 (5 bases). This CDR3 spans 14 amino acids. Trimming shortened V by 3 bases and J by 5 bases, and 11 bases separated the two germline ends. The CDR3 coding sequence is TGTGCCAGCAGTTTTGCCCGGGACCATCAGCCCCAGCATTTT. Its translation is CASSFARDHQPQHF.

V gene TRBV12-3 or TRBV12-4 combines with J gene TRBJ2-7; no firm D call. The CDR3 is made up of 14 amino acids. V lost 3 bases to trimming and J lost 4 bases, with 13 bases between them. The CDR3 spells CASSFSGLWYEQYF. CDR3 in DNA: TGTGCCAGCAGTTTTTCAGGTTTGTGGTACGAGCAGTACTTC.

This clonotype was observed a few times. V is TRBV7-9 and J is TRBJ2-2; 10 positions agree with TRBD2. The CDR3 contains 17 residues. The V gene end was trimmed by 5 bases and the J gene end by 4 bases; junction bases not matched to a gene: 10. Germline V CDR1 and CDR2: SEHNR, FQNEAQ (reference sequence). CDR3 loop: CASSQGPGLASTGELFF. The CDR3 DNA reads TGTGCCAGCAGCCAAGGACCGGGACTAGCGAGCACCGGGGAGCTGTTTTTT.

This chain's CDR3 is CASSVGPNNQPQHF. The CDR3, as DNA: TGTGCCAGCAGCGTAGGACCTAACAATCAGCCCCAGCATTTT. J is TRBJ1-5 and V is TRBV9; D gene ambiguous. The CDR3 consists of 14 residues. V dropped 0 bases and J dropped 3 bases, with 7 bases sitting between them. Germline values: CDR1 SGDLS, CDR2 YYNGEE.

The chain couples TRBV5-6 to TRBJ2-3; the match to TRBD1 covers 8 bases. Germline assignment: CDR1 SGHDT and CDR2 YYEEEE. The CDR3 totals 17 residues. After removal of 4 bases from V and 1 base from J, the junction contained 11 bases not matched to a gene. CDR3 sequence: CASSGGTGKGGTDTQYF. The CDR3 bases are TGTGCCAGCAGCGGGGGGACAGGAAAAGGAGGCACAGATACGCAGTATTTT.

The CDR3 coding sequence is TGTGCCAGCAGTTTACCCGGCAGTGAAGCTTTCTTT. Translated: CASSLPGSEAFF. The chain recombines TRBV27 with TRBJ1-1; D remains unclear. Trimming cost V 2 bases and J 7 bases, with 8 bases left between them. This CDR3 spans 12 amino acids. Germline values: CDR1 MNHEY, CDR2 SMNVEV (reference sequence).

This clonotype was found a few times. The DNA of the CDR3 is TGTGCCAGCACCCTAAAACAGGGATTTGGGGCCAACGTCCTGACTTTC. Amino acid sequence: CASTLKQGFGANVLTF. The rearrangement joins TRBV7-9 to TRBJ2-6, with D maybe TRBD1 (6 bases). Germline loops: CDR1 SEHNR, CDR2 FQNEAQ (reference sequence). V dropped 7 bases and J dropped 3 bases, with 16 bases sitting between them. The CDR3 runs to 16 residues.

The CDR3 DNA follows: TGTGCCAGCAGCCCGACTGAGAACTATGGCTACACCTTC. As protein: CASSPTENYGYTF. The chain carries TRBV6-6 and TRBJ1-2, with D unresolved. CDR1 is MNHNY, CDR2 SVGAGI, per germline (reference sequence). With 6 bases removed from V and 2 bases from J, the gap between germline ends came to 10 bases. The CDR3 runs 13 residues.

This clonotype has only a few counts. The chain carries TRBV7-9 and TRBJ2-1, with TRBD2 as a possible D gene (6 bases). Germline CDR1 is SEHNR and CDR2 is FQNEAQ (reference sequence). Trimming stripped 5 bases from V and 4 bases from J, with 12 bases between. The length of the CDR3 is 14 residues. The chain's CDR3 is CASSPVGGYNEQFF. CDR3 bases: TGTGCCAGCAGCCCCGTCGGGGGTTACAATGAGCAGTTCTTC.

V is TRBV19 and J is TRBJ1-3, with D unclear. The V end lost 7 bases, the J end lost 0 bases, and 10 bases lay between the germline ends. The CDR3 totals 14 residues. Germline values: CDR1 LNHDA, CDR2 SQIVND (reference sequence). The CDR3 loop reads CASTPLLSGNTIYF. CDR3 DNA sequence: TGTGCCAGTACCCCACTACTCTCTGGAAACACCATATATTTT.

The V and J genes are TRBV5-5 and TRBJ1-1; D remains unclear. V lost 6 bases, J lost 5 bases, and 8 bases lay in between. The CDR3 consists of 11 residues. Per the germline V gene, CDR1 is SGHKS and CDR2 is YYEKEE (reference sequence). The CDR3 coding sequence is TGTGCCAGCACCCTTTCAACTGAAGCTTTCTTT. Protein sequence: CASTLSTEAFF.

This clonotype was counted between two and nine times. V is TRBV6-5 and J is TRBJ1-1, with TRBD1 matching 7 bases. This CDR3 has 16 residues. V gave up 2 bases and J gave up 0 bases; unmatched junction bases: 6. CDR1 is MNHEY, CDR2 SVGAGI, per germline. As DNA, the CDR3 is TGTGCCAGCAGTTACCTTAGGACAGGAATGAACACTGAAGCTTTCTTT. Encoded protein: CASSYLRTGMNTEAFF.

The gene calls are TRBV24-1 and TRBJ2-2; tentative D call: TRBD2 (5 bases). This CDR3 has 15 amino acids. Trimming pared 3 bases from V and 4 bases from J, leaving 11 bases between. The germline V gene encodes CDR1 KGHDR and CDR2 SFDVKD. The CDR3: CATSDTVRGTGELFF. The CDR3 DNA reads TGTGCCACCAGTGATACAGTCCGGGGCACCGGGGAGCTGTTTTTT.

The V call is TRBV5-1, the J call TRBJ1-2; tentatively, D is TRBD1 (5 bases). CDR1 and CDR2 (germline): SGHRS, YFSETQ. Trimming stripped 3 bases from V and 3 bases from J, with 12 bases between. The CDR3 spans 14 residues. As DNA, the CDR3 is TGCGCCAGCAGCTCCACCGGGACGGACTATGGCTACACCTTC. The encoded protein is CASSSTGTDYGYTF.

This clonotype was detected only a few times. The CDR3 DNA sequence: TGTGCCAGCAGTCCGCGGGACTTCCAGCTAACTAGGGGCTACACCTTC. It is translated as CASSPRDFQLTRGYTF. The rearrangement uses TRBV27 and TRBJ1-2, with a weak D call TRBD1 (5 bases). The germline CDR1 and CDR2 sequences are MNHEY and SMNVEV (reference sequence). The CDR3 has 16 amino acids. V lost 5 bases and J lost 8, with 24 bases in between.

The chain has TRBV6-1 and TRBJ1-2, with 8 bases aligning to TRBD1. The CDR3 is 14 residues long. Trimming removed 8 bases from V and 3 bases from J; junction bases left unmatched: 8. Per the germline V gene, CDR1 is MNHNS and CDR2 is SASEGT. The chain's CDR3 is CASGTTGDYYGYTF. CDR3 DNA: TGTGCCAGCGGGACGACAGGGGACTACTATGGCTACACCTTC.

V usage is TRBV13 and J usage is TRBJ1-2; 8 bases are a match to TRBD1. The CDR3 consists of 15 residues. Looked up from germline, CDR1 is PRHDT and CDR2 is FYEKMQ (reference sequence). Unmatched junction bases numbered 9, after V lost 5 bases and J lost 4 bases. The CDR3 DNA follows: TGTGCCAGCAGCGGACCAGGGGGCAGGAGCTATGGCTACACCTTC. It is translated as CASSGPGGRSYGYTF.

CDR3 bases: TGCAGTGCGTATCCCTCAGGGGTTACCTACGAGCAGTACTTC. It is translated as CSAYPSGVTYEQYF. J is TRBJ2-7 and V is TRBV20-1; possible D gene TRBD1, 6 bases. Germline-derived CDR1 and CDR2 are DFQATT and SNEGSKA (reference sequence). The CDR3 length is 14 residues. Trimming removed 6 bases at V and 2 bases at J, with 17 bases between.

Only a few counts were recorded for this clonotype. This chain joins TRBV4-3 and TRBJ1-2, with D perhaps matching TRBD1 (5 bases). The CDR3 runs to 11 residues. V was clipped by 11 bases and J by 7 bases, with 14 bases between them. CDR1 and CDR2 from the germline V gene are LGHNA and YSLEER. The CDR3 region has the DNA TGCGCCGGAAGGCAGGGAGGTGGCTACACCTTC. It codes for CAGRQGGGYTF.

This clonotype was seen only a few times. The CDR3 loop is CASSLQGDGTEAFF. CDR3 sequence (DNA): TGTGCCAGCAGCTTACAGGGTGATGGGACTGAAGCTTTCTTT. This rearrangement joins TRBV7-9 to TRBJ1-1; perhaps TRBD1 as D (5 bases). Germline values: CDR1 SEHNR, CDR2 FQNEAQ (reference sequence). This CDR3 is 14 amino acids long. V dropped 2 bases and J dropped 5 bases, with 12 bases sitting between them.

For the CDR3, the DNA is TGCGCCAGCAGCCCCGAGGGGTTGGGCAGCCTTACAAACATTCAGTACTTC. Its translation: CASSPEGLGSLTNIQYF. The chain joins TRBV5-1 to TRBJ2-4; D possibly matches TRBD1 or TRBD2 (5 bases each). The CDR3 loop spans 17 amino acids. V was trimmed by 4 bases and J by 6 bases, leaving 23 bases between them. Germline CDR1 SGHRS, CDR2 YFSETQ.

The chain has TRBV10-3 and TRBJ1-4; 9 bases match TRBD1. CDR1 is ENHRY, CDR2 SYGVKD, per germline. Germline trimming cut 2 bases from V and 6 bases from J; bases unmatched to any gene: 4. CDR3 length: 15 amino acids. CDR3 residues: CAISETRTGDEKLFF. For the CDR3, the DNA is TGTGCCATCAGTGAGACCCGGACAGGGGATGAAAAACTGTTTTTT.